Listed below are T cell receptor beta chains from one sample, sequenced in a study of cytomegalovirus exposure and HLA in healthy donors. The protocol was immunoSEQ multiplex PCR, while the TCRdb copy is restricted to in-frame clones and leaves out a portion. Of 100,000 to 150,000 clones in the sample, 72% were seen once. Sequenced: PBMCs. Source of these receptors: a man aged 30 to 39 in good health and CMV-seronegative. CDR3s include the opening cysteine and the closing phenylalanine or tryptophan. The order of the fields is D gene, clone size, J gene, V gene, CDR3 protein, CDR3 DNA. D genes are given only for firm matches. Part of the rows lack a size; the others show once, few, many or a class for expanded clones.

TRBD1,NA,TRBJ2-7,TRBV11-3,CASSLRTGGVYEQYF,TGTGCCAGCAGCTTAAGGACAGGGGGCGTCTACGAGCAGTACTTC
TRBD1,few,TRBJ1-2,TRBV2,CASSARTGPNYGYTF,TGTGCCAGCAGTGCCCGGACAGGGCCAAACTATGGCTACACCTTC
NA,NA,TRBJ2-5,TRBV7-2,CASSPGPQVETQYF,TGTGCCAGCAGCCCAGGGCCCCAAGTAGAGACCCAGTACTTC
TRBD2,NA,TRBJ2-1,TRBV6-5,CASSTPGLADNEQFF,TGTGCCAGCAGTACCCCGGGACTAGCGGACAATGAGCAGTTCTTC
TRBD2,NA,TRBJ2-1,TRBV7-2,CASSQSGGGYNEQFF,TGTGCCAGCAGCCAAAGCGGGGGGGGCTACAATGAGCAGTTCTTC
NA,few,TRBJ1-4,TRBV19,CASSQPGRVVGTNEKLFF,TGTGCCAGTAGCCAACCGGGCAGGGTGGTTGGCACTAATGAAAAACTGTTTTTT
TRBD1,once,TRBJ1-1,TRBV28,CASSLSGTGALGAFF,TGTGCCAGCAGTTTATCAGGGACAGGGGCCCTAGGGGCTTTCTTT
NA,few,TRBJ2-3,TRBV15,CATSSEGTSTDTQYF,TGTGCCACCAGCAGCGAAGGGACAAGCACAGATACGCAGTATTTT
TRBD1,NA,TRBJ2-5,TRBV5-1,CASSLGQGFGETQYF,TGCGCCAGCAGCTTGGGACAGGGTTTTGGGGAGACCCAGTACTTC
NA,NA,TRBJ1-1,TRBV19,CASSMSQGRRGTEAFF,TGTGCCAGTAGTATGTCCCAGGGAAGGAGGGGCACTGAAGCTTTCTTT
NA,few,TRBJ1-2,TRBV27,CASSFRGYHGYTF,TGTGCCAGCAGTTTTCGGGGGTATCATGGCTACACCTTC
NA,NA,TRBJ2-1,TRBV7-6,CASSLGDIYNEQFF,TGTGCCAGCAGCTTAGGGGACATCTACAATGAGCAGTTCTTC
TRBD1,NA,TRBJ1-4,TRBV18,CASSPFGTGTEKLFF,TGTGCCAGCTCACCCTTTGGGACAGGGACTGAAAAACTGTTTTTT
NA,NA,TRBJ2-5,TRBV5-1,CASSLVSGAEETQYF,TGCGCCAGCAGCTTGGTTTCTGGGGCGGAGGAGACCCAGTACTTC
NA,NA,TRBJ2-3,TRBV27,CASSLRAAFAGAHTDTQYF,TGTGCCAGCAGTTTAAGGGCAGCGTTTGCGGGGGCCCACACAGATACGCAGTATTTT
TRBD2,NA,TRBJ2-1,TRBV10-3,CAISVGLAGATRNEQFF,TGTGCCATCAGTGTGGGACTAGCGGGGGCCACCAGGAATGAGCAGTTCTTC
TRBD2,NA,TRBJ2-3,TRBV11-2,CASRGRTSPSVSTDTQYF,TGTGCCAGCAGAGGAAGGACTAGCCCGTCTGTTAGCACAGATACGCAGTATTTT
TRBD2,NA,TRBJ2-2,TRBV7-7,CASSLSGGASGELFF,TGTGCTAGCAGCTTAAGCGGGGGGGCTTCCGGGGAGCTGTTTTTT
NA,few,TRBJ1-2,TRBV10-3,CAISENELNYGYTF,TGTGCCATCAGTGAAAATGAGCTTAACTATGGCTACACCTTC
NA,once,TRBJ1-1,TRBV5-4,CASSAKDSHNTEAFF,TGTGCCAGCAGCGCCAAGGACAGCCACAACACTGAAGCTTTCTTT
NA,NA,TRBJ2-3,TRBV7-6,CASSRTKVTDTQYF,TGTGCCAGCAGCCGGACTAAAGTCACAGATACGCAGTATTTT
NA,NA,TRBJ1-2,TRBV7-2,CASSLEAGPYGYTF,TGTGCCAGCAGCTTAGAAGCAGGTCCCTATGGCTACACCTTC
NA,NA,TRBJ2-7,TRBV5-1,CASSLAAGQSYEQYF,TGCGCCAGCAGCTTGGCAGCAGGACAATCCTACGAGCAGTACTTC
TRBD1,NA,TRBJ2-7,TRBV6-6,CASTPTGSSYEQYF,TGTGCCAGCACCCCGACAGGGAGCTCCTACGAGCAGTACTTC
NA,few,TRBJ2-3,TRBV11-2,CASSLTQLTDTQYF,TGTGCCAGCAGCTTAACTCAACTAACAGATACGCAGTATTTT
NA,few,TRBJ1-1,TRBV7-9,CASSQQENTEAFF,TGTGCCAGCAGTCAACAGGAGAACACTGAAGCTTTCTTT
TRBD1,NA,TRBJ2-7,TRBV2,CASSLQGLLSYEQYF,TGTGCCAGCAGCCTACAGGGGCTTCTATCCTACGAGCAGTACTTC
TRBD1,many,TRBJ1-2,TRBV2,CASSLRTGYNPEGYTF,TGTGCCAGCAGCCTTAGGACAGGGTACAACCCTGAGGGCTACACCTTC
TRBD1,NA,TRBJ2-2,TRBV6-1,CASSEWQGDTGELFF,TGTGCCAGCAGTGAATGGCAGGGGGACACCGGGGAGCTGTTTTTT
NA,once,TRBJ2-1,TRBV5-1,CASSPRGASFRNEQFF,TGCGCCAGCAGCCCGCGCGGGGCTTCGTTTCGGAATGAGCAGTTCTTC
NA,few,TRBJ2-5,TRBV2,CASQGLETQYF,TGTGCCAGCCAGGGCTTGGAGACCCAGTACTTC